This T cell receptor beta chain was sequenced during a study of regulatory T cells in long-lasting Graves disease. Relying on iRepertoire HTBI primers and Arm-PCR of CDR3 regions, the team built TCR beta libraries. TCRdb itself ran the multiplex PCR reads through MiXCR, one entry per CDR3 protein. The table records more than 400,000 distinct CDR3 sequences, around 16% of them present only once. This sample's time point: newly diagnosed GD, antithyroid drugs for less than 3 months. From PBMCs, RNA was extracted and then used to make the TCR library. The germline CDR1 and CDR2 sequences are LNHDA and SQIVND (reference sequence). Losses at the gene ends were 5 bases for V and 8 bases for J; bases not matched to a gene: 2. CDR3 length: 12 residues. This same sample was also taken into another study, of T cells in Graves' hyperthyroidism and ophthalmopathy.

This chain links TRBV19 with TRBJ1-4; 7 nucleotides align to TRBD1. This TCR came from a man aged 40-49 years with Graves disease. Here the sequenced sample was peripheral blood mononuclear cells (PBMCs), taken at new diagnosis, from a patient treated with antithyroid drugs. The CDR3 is CASSSDREKLFF. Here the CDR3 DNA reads TGTGCCAGTAGTTCGGACAGGGAAAAACTGTTTTTT.